These T cell receptor beta chains were read from a single sample in a study of T cell changes during pregnancy in multiple sclerosis. Only in-frame clones appear in the TCRdb table, and some are missing; sequencing was by immunoSEQ multiplex PCR. The profile shows more than 55,000 clones, roughly 94% of them singletons. Sample: CD8+ T cells from peripheral blood mononuclear cells, taken after pregnancy. These receptors all stem from a female donor with multiple sclerosis, enrolled in a pregnancy study. Both conserved end residues are part of each CDR3.

v_call cdr3_aa
TRBV15 CATSSPWGPGGGQETQYF
TRBV2 CATQPGLAGGPLSETQYF
TRBV2 CASSEFYSGNYGYTF
TRBV10-3 CAIWGDRRVSDGYTF
TRBV19 CATNGINTGELFF
TRBV4-2 CASSHAGEQFF
TRBV7-2 CASSPRETRTNTGELFF
TRBV29-1 CSVEDPDGAYEQYF
TRBV5-1 CASSLEPVVFNEKLFF
TRBV19 CASSLAGGVYNEQFF
TRBV13 CASSSIKQQGAAGIQYF
TRBV5-1 CASSPNRDRGYNEQFF
TRBV5-4 CASSLETGYEQYF
TRBV2 CASSARDEQFF
TRBV10-2 CATKRDRSYNEQFF
TRBV27 CASSSGETQYF
TRBV7-9 CASSFGGQPQHF
TRBV27 CASSYGTGYEQFF
TRBV11-2 CASSSTTGLELFF
TRBV15 CATKNRVGTDTQYF
TRBV27 CASSLAGGINQPQHF
TRBV5-1 CASSYQGGDVNTEAFF
TRBV19 CASSIGTGNTEAFF
TRBV7-9 CASSLAARPLGNEQFF
TRBV4-2 CASSQDRSGAGNTIYF
TRBV6-7 CASSYSLPNPGTGEPNQPQHF
TRBV4-1 CASSQSDRLWGEQYF
TRBV7-8 CASSLDSRTGEQETQYF
TRBV28 CASRIGADGEKLFF
TRBV11-2 CASSDGTGGYYGYTF
TRBV7-8 CASSLPLTGLATNEKLFF
TRBV6-5 CASSYSMLQVQETQYF